These T cell receptor beta chains were read from a single sample in a study of beta chain features in type 1 diabetes. The data were produced by immunoSEQ multiplex PCR, yet TCRdb's version contains in-frame clones alone and is incomplete. This sample yields 120,000 to 150,000 clones, of which roughly 10% are seen a single time; under 1.5% belongs to the top ten. The sequenced material came from naive CD4+ T cells from blood. The receptor source for this set is a man in his late teens or twenties in good health. Each CDR3 is given with its conserved first and last residue. The D gene is left open where the match is weak. Rows may omit the clone size; those that give it use once, few, many or a size class.

size: -; V: TRBV19; D: TRBD1; J: TRBJ2-7; CDR3: CASSHAGTQGAYEQYF; DNA: TGTGCCAGTAGTCATGCCGGTACACAGGGGGCCTACGAGCAGTACTTC
size: -; V: TRBV7-9; D: -; J: TRBJ2-7; CDR3: CASSLAGAEDEQYF; DNA: TGTGCCAGCAGCTTAGCAGGGGCTGAGGACGAGCAGTACTTC
size: few; V: TRBV7-2; D: TRBD1; J: TRBJ1-5; CDR3: CASSLGHRGPQPQHF; DNA: TGTGCCAGCAGCTTAGGACACAGGGGGCCACAGCCCCAGCATTTT
size: few; V: TRBV6-1; D: -; J: TRBJ2-3; CDR3: CASSETGGSTDTQYF; DNA: TGTGCCAGCAGTGAAACCGGGGGAAGCACAGATACGCAGTATTTT
size: many; V: TRBV18; D: TRBD2; J: TRBJ2-1; CDR3: CASSPGIAGAHYNEQFF; DNA: TGTGCCAGCTCACCGGGGATAGCGGGGGCCCACTACAATGAGCAGTTCTTC
size: many; V: TRBV28; D: -; J: TRBJ2-7; CDR3: CASSLTALYEQYF; DNA: TGTGCCAGCAGTTTAACAGCTCTATACGAGCAGTACTTC
size: -; V: TRBV10-1; D: -; J: TRBJ2-6; CDR3: CASSDPRDGANVLTF; DNA: TGCGCCAGCAGTGATCCCAGGGATGGGGCCAACGTCCTGACTTTC
size: -; V: TRBV2; D: -; J: TRBJ1-5; CDR3: CASSESSNGNQPQHF; DNA: TGTGCCAGCAGTGAATCGAGTAACGGCAATCAGCCCCAGCATTTT
size: -; V: TRBV4-3; D: -; J: TRBJ2-1; CDR3: CASSQGQYNEQFF; DNA: TGCGCCAGCAGCCAAGGGCAGTACAATGAGCAGTTCTTC
size: few; V: TRBV29-1; D: TRBD1; J: TRBJ1-4; CDR3: CSVSTRQGRGEKLFF; DNA: TGCAGCGTTTCAACTCGACAGGGTAGGGGTGAAAAACTGTTTTTT
size: -; V: TRBV14; D: -; J: TRBJ2-7; CDR3: CASSQGQLSSYEQYF; DNA: TGTGCCAGCAGCCAAGGACAGTTGAGCTCCTACGAGCAGTACTTC
size: few; V: TRBV30; D: -; J: TRBJ1-2; CDR3: CAWSVGQGNYGYTF; DNA: TGTGCCTGGAGTGTTGGGCAGGGTAACTATGGCTACACCTTC